A single T cell receptor beta chain is shown here with its context. Germline CDR1 LNHDA, CDR2 SQIVND (reference sequence). Trimming stripped 6 bases from V and 1 base from J, with 9 bases between. This CDR3 is 13 amino acids long. Assay used: immunoSEQ multiplex PCR; TCRdb lists only in-frame clones, some missing. The data contain about 95,000 clones, around 86% of them singletons. This specimen belongs to a study of radiotherapy plus CTLA-4 blockade in lung cancer. The receptor's source is a human donor with non-small cell lung cancer who had a partial response to radiotherapy plus ipilimumab. Sequencing used peripheral blood, obtained from a patient treated with radiotherapy plus ipilimumab. The chain couples TRBV19 to TRBJ1-2, with a possible D match to TRBD1 (6 bases). In nucleotides, the CDR3 is TGTGCCAGTAGCGTCAGGGGTAACTATGGCTACACCTTC. It encodes CASSVRGNYGYTF.